This entry lists 13 T cell receptor beta chains sequenced from one sample in a study of T cell responses to AZD1222 COVID-19 vaccine. TCRdb keeps only in-frame clones here, not all; method: immunoSEQ multiplex PCR. This sample has 180,000 or so clones, with roughly 92% found just once. This specimen was peripheral blood, taken on day 0 of AZD1222 vaccination. The source is an adult in good health.

The chain recombines TRBV5-8 with TRBJ2-7; D is uncertain. Per the germline V gene, CDR1 is SGHTS and CDR2 is YDEGEE. CDR3 length: 15 amino acids. With 1 base removed from V and 0 bases from J, the gap between germline ends came to 11 bases. CDR3 DNA sequence: TGTGCCAGCAGCTTGTTTCCGGACCCCTCCTACGAGCAGTACTTC. Residues: CASSLFPDPSYEQYF.

The chain has TRBV27 and TRBJ1-5; unclear D gene. Germline V CDR1 and CDR2: MNHEY, SMNVEV (reference sequence). The CDR3 is made up of 13 amino acids. Deletions cut 5 bases from V and 7 bases from J, with 12 bases between. DNA of the CDR3: TGTGCCAGCAGTCCCCGGGGTGGGCAGCCCCAGCATTTT. It translates to CASSPRGGQPQHF.

V and J are TRBV6-5 and TRBJ2-2; TRBD1 matches at 8 bases. The CDR3 is 15 residues long. V lost 6 bases and J lost 5; bases outside the gene matches: 8. Germline-derived CDR1 and CDR2 are MNHEY and SVGAGI. CDR3 loop: CASSWGQGATGELFF. In nucleotides, the CDR3 is TGTGCCAGCAGCTGGGGGCAGGGGGCTACCGGGGAGCTGTTTTTT.

This sequence joins TRBV28 and TRBJ1-1, with D perhaps TRBD1 (6 bases). V was trimmed by 10 bases and J by 1 base, leaving 16 bases between them. This CDR3 spans 14 amino acids. CDR1 is MDHEN and CDR2 is SYDVKM in the germline V gene. The CDR3 bases are TGTGCCACCAACTCCGACAGGAGGAACACTGAAGCTTTCTTT. It encodes CATNSDRRNTEAFF. The full variable domain, with the rest looked up from reference TRBV28 and TRBJ1-1, is DVKVTQSSRYLVKRTGEKVFLECVQDMDHENMFWYRQDPGLGLRLIYFSYDVKMKEKGDIPEGYSVSREKKERFSLILESASTNQTSMYLCATNSDRRNTEAFFGQGTRLTVV.

The chain uses TRBV2 and TRBJ1-1; D may be TRBD1 (5 bases). The CDR3 is 12 residues long. Germline V lookup: CDR1 SNHLY, CDR2 FYNNEI. V lost 0 bases to trimming and J lost 11 bases, with 10 bases between them. CDR3 residues: CASSEARVAAFF. The CDR3 nucleotides are TGTGCCAGCAGTGAAGCCAGGGTCGCGGCTTTCTTT.

The chain carries TRBV2 and TRBJ2-2; D may be TRBD1 (5 bases). The CDR3 loop spans 13 amino acids. Germline V gene lookup returns CDR1 SNHLY and CDR2 FYNNEI. Trimming removed 7 bases at V and 6 bases at J, with 12 bases between. The CDR3 loop is CASTPEGAGELFF. The CDR3 nucleotides are TGTGCCAGCACCCCAGAAGGGGCCGGGGAGCTGTTTTTT.

The chain links TRBV29-1 to TRBJ2-1; D perhaps matches TRBD2 (5 bases). The V end lost 8 bases, the J end lost 7 bases, and 21 bases lay between the germline ends. Germline loops: CDR1 SQVTM, CDR2 ANQGSEA. The CDR3 has 14 residues. This chain's CDR3 is CSPVLTLSGNEQFF. The CDR3 DNA reads as TGCAGCCCTGTACTCACCCTATCGGGGAATGAGCAGTTCTTC.

The rearrangement uses TRBV25-1 and TRBJ2-1; D is ambiguous. The V end was cut by 5 bases, the J end by 7 bases, with 24 bases between. The CDR3 runs to 17 residues. Germline V CDR1 and CDR2: MGHDK, SYGVNS. CDR3 bases: TGTGCCAGCAGTCAAGTTATGGGCGGACCCATTGGGAATGAGCAGTTCTTC. Translated, it gives CASSQVMGGPIGNEQFF.

V and J are TRBV5-4 and TRBJ2-7; a possible D gene is TRBD2 (6 bases). Germline V gene lookup returns CDR1 SGHNT and CDR2 YYREEE (reference sequence). CDR3 size: 14 residues. Trimming stripped 4 bases from V and 3 bases from J, with 14 bases between. This CDR3 reads CASSPLGRSYEQYF. In nucleotides, the CDR3 is TGTGCCAGCAGCCCGCTTGGGAGGAGCTACGAGCAGTACTTC.

This clone was recorded only once. This chain connects TRBV19 to TRBJ1-2, with 11 bases identical to TRBD1. The CDR3 loop spans 13 amino acids. Germline-derived CDR1 and CDR2 are LNHDA and SQIVND (reference sequence). J lost 7 bases, V lost 10 bases, and 8 bases had no gene match. CDR3 region: CATSDRGLVGYTF. DNA for the CDR3: TGTGCCACCTCGGACAGGGGGCTTGTTGGCTACACCTTC.

J is TRBJ1-5 and V is TRBV19; no clear D gene. The germline CDR1 and CDR2 sequences are LNHDA and SQIVND (reference sequence). This CDR3 is built from 16 residues. Trimming removed 5 bases at V and 1 base at J, with 15 bases between. The CDR3 is CASSPIPGRSNQPQHF. The CDR3 DNA sequence: TGTGCCAGTAGTCCGATCCCGGGGAGAAGCAATCAGCCCCAGCATTTT.

The rearrangement joins TRBV9 to TRBJ1-5; D not resolved. V was trimmed by 2 bases and J by 4 bases, leaving 28 bases between them. Per the germline V gene, CDR1 is SGDLS and CDR2 is YYNGEE. This CDR3 is built from 20 residues. CDR3 DNA sequence: TGTGCCAGCAGCGTTCCCAATTTTTTGAGGGTCGTTGAACGTAATCAGCCCCAGCATTTT. Translating it yields CASSVPNFLRVVERNQPQHF.

In this sample, this clone turned up once. CDR3 nucleotide sequence: TGCAGCGTTACCAGGGAGGAGAACACTGAAGCTTTCTTT. This codes for CSVTREENTEAFF. The chain recombines TRBV29-1 with TRBJ1-1, with TRBD1 as a possible D gene (5 bases). Germline V gene lookup returns CDR1 SQVTM and CDR2 ANQGSEA. CDR3 length: 13 amino acids. The V and J ends lost 5 bases and 1 base respectively, with 11 bases between them.